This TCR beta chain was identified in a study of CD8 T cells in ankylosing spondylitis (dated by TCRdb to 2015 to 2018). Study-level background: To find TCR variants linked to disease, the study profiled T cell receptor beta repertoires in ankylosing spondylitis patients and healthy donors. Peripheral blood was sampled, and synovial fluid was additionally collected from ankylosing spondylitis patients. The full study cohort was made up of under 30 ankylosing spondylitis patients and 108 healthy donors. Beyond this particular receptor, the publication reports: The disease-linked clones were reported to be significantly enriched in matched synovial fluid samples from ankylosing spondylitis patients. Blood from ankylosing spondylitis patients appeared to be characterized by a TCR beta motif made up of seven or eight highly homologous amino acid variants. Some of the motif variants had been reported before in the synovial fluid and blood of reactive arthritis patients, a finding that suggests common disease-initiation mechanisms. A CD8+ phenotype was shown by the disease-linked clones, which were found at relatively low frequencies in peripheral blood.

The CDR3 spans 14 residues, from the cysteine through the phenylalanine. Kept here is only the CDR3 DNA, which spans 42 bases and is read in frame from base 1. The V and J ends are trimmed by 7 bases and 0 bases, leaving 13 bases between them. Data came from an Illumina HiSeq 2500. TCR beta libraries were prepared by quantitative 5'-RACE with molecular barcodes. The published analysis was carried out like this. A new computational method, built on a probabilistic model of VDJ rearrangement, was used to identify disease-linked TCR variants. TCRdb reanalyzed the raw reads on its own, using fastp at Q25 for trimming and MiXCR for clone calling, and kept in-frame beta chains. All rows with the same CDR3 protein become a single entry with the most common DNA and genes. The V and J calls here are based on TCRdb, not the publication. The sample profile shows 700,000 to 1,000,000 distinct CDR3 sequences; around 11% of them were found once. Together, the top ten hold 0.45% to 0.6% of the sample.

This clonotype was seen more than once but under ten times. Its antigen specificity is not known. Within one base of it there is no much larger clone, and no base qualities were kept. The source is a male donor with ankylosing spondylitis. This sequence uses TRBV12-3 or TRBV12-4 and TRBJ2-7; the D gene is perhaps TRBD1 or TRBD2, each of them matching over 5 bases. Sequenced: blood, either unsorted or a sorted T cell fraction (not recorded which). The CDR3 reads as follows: CASKGSTSSYEQYF. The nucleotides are TGTGCCAGCAAGGGGAGTACCTCCTCCTACGAGCAGTACTTC.